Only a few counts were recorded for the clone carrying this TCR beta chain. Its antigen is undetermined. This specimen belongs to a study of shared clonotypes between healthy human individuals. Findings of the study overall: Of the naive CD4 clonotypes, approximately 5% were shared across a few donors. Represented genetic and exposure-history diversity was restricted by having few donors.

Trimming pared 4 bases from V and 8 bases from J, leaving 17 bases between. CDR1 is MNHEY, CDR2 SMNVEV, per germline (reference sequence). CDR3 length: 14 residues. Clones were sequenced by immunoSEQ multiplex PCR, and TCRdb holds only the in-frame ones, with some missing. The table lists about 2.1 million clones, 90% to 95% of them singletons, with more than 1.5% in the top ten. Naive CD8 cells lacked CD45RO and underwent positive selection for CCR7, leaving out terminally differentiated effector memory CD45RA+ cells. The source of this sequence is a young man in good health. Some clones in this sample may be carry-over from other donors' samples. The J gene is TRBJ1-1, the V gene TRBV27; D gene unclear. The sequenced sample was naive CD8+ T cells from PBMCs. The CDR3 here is CASSSLGGRREAFF. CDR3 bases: TGTGCCAGCAGTTCCCTTGGTGGACGTCGAGAAGCTTTCTTT.